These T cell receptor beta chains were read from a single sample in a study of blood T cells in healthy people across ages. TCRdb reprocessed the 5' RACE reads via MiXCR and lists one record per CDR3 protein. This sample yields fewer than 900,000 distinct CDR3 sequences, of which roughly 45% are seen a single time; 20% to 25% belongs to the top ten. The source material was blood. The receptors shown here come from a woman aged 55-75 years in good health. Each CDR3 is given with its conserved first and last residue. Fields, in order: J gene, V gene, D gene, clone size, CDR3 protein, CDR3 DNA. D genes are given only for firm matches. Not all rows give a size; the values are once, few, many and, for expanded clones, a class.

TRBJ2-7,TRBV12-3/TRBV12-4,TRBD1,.,CASSPAGQGYEQYF,TGTGCCAGCAGCCCCGCGGGACAGGGATACGAGCAGTACTTC
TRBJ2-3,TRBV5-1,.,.,CASSLGWGPSTDTQYF,TGCGCCAGCAGCCTCGGATGGGGACCTAGCACAGATACGCAGTATTTT
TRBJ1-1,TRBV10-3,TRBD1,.,CAISAEDRGDTEAFF,TGTGCCATCAGTGCCGAGGACAGGGGAGACACTGAAGCTTTCTTT
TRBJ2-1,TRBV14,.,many,CASSRYREGEQFF,TGTGCCAGCAGCCGATACAGGGAAGGTGAGCAGTTCTTC
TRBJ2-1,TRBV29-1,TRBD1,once,CSACLDPGTGGGRDEQFF,TGCAGCGCTTGCCTAGACCCCGGGACAGGGGGCGGGCGGGATGAGCAGTTCTTC
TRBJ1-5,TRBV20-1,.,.,CSAKGGSDNQPQHF,TGCAGTGCCAAGGGGGGGAGTGACAATCAGCCCCAGCATTTT
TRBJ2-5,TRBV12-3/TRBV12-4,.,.,CASSLARLGQYF,TGTGCCAGCAGTTTAGCGAGGCTCGGGCAGTACTTC
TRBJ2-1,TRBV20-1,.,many,CSARDRSGWVEQFF,TGCAGTGCTAGAGACCGCTCCGGGTGGGTTGAGCAGTTCTTC
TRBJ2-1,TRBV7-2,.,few,CASSLSPQGSNEQFF,TGTGCCAGCAGCTTAAGCCCCCAGGGGTCCAATGAGCAGTTCTTC
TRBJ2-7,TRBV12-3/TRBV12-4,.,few,CASSFVAGWQYF,TGTGCCAGCAGTTTCGTAGCAGGGTGGCAGTACTTC
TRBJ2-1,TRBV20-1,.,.,CSLGDIKGETQFF,TGCAGTTTGGGGGACATTAAGGGGGAGACCCAGTTCTTC
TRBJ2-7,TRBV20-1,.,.,CSALSGYTYEQYF,TGCAGTGCTCTTAGCGGTTATACCTACGAGCAGTACTTC
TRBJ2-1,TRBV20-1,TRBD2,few,CSSTPSSGNEQFF,TGCAGTTCCACTCCCAGTAGCGGGAATGAGCAGTTCTTC
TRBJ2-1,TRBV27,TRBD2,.,CAIGTSGIHPFF,TGTGCCATCGGGACTAGCGGGATCCACCCGTTCTTC
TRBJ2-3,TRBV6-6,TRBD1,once,CASSDRDRGTGTQYF,TGTGCCAGCAGTGACCGGGACAGGGGCACAGGTACGCAGTATTTT
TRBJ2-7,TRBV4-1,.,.,CASSEGQRTYEQYF,TGCGCCAGCAGCGAAGGACAGAGAACCTACGAGCAGTACTTC
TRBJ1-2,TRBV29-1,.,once,CSVSDSRGVYGYTF,TGCAGCGTTTCAGACTCTCGTGGAGTCTATGGCTACACCTTC
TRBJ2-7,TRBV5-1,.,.,CASSLAPDSYEQYF,TGCGCCAGCAGCTTGGCCCCGGACAGCTACGAGCAGTACTTC
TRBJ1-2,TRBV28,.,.,CASTGAQRPYGYTF,TGTGCCAGCACAGGGGCGCAGAGGCCCTATGGCTACACCTTC
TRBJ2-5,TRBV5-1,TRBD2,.,CASSPGQAGGHPSETQYF,TGCGCCAGCAGCCCCGGACAAGCGGGGGGACATCCTTCGGAGACCCAGTACTTC
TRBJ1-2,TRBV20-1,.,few,CSVVPGVNYGYTF,TGCAGTGTTGTCCCAGGGGTGAACTATGGCTACACCTTC
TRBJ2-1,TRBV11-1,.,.,CASSFVQSSYNEQFF,TGTGCCAGCAGCTTCGTTCAGAGCTCCTACAATGAGCAGTTCTTC
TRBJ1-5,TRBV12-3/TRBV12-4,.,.,CASRQRNRPYSNQPQHF,TGTGCCAGCAGACAGAGGAACAGGCCATATAGCAATCAGCCCCAGCATTTT
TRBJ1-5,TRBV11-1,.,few,CASSVTGHINQPQHF,TGTGCCAGCAGCGTGACGGGACATATCAATCAGCCCCAGCATTTT
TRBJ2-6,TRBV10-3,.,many,CAISERLGANVLTF,TGTGCCATCAGTGAAAGGCTCGGGGCCAACGTCCTGACTTTC
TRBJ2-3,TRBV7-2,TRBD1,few,CASSRTRQGFTDTQYF,TGTGCCAGCAGCAGAACCAGACAGGGATTCACAGATACGCAGTATTTT
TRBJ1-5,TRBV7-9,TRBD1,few,CASSASDREWTQHF,TGTGCCAGCAGCGCCTCCGACAGGGAATGGACCCAGCATTTT
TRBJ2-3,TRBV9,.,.,CASSVPGGTDTQYF,TGTGCCAGCAGCGTTCCAGGGGGCACAGATACGCAGTATTTT
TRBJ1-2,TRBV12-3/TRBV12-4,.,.,CAGSLGRQSYGYTF,TGTGCCGGCAGTTTGGGGAGACAGAGCTATGGCTACACCTTC
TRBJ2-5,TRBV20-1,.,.,CSALTPGLGETQYF,TGCAGTGCTCTTACTCCGGGTCTTGGAGAGACCCAGTACTTC
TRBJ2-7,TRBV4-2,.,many,CASSQEGTPYEQYF,TGTGCCAGCAGCCAAGAGGGGACTCCCTACGAGCAGTACTTC
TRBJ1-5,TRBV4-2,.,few,CASSPLGGGRSQPQHF,TGTGCCAGCAGCCCCTTGGGAGGGGGAAGGTCGCAGCCCCAGCATTTT
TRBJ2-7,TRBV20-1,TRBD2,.,CSARGEGPYEQYF,TGCAGTGCTAGAGGGGAGGGGCCCTACGAGCAGTACTTC
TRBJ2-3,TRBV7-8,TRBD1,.,CASSLVQGASTDTQYF,TGTGCCAGCAGCTTAGTTCAGGGGGCTAGCACAGATACGCAGTATTTT
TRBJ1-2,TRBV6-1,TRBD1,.,CASNPDREGYTF,TGTGCCAGCAACCCGGACAGGGAGGGCTACACCTTC
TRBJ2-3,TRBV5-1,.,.,CASNRMPRGSGNTQYF,TGCGCCAGCAACCGAATGCCTAGGGGGAGCGGCAATACGCAGTATTTT
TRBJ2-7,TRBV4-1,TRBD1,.,CASSRLSGTGIPYEQYF,TGCGCCAGCAGCCGACTATCGGGGACAGGAATTCCCTACGAGCAGTACTTC
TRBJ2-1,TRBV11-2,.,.,CASSLRQDSSYNEQFF,TGTGCCAGCAGCTTAAGGCAGGATAGCTCCTACAATGAGCAGTTCTTC
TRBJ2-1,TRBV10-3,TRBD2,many,CAISVGSGRADEQFF,TGTGCCATCAGTGTTGGTAGCGGGAGGGCGGATGAGCAGTTCTTC
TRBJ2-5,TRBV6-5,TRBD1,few,CASSRIQGAEETQYF,TGTGCCAGCAGCCGGATACAGGGGGCGGAAGAGACCCAGTACTTC
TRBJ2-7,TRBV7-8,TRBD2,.,CASSLTRTSGRRYEQYF,TGTGCCAGCAGCTTAACGAGGACTAGCGGGAGAAGATACGAGCAGTACTTC
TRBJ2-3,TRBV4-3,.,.,CASSQVGGANGVDTQYF,TGCGCCAGCAGCCAGGTCGGAGGAGCTAACGGCGTAGATACGCAGTATTTT
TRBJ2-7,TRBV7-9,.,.,CASSLAAGQAYEQYF,TGTGCCAGCAGCTTAGCAGCGGGACAGGCCTACGAGCAGTACTTC